One and the same sample provided the 19 T cell receptor beta chains below, sequenced in a study of shared clonotypes between healthy human individuals. Using immunoSEQ multiplex PCR, the repertoire was profiled, and TCRdb retains in-frame clones only, with some absent. The top ten clones hold more than 0.12% of a sample with 2,500,000 or so clones, over 85% of them seen once. Specimen: naive CD4+ T cells sorted from blood. Subset here: CD45RA+ positively selected. The receptors derive from a man aged 18-30 years in good health.

J is TRBJ2-7 and V is TRBV5-6, with TRBD2 matching over 7 bases. Losses at the gene ends were 0 bases for V and 3 bases for J; bases not matched to a gene: 6. Per germline, CDR1 SGHDT and CDR2 YYEEEE. The CDR3 is 15 amino acids. CDR3 loop: CASSLAPGLLYEQYF. In nucleotides, the CDR3 is TGTGCCAGCAGCTTGGCCCCGGGACTACTCTACGAGCAGTACTTC.

The V and J genes are TRBV28 and TRBJ1-2; no clear D gene. V was trimmed by 6 bases and J by 4 bases, leaving 15 bases between them. This CDR3 region has 14 residues. CDR1 is MDHEN and CDR2 is SYDVKM in the germline V gene. The CDR3 bases are TGTGCCAGCAGCCCCGGATCGGGAGGCTATGGCTACACCTTC. Protein: CASSPGSGGYGYTF.

This chain uses TRBV6-1 with TRBJ2-1; no clear D gene. Trimming cost V 7 bases and J 0 bases, with 13 bases left between them. CDR1 is MNHNS, CDR2 SASEGT, per germline. The CDR3 sequence is 15 residues long. The CDR3 DNA reads TGTGCCAGCATCGGCCTAGTGAGCTCCTACAATGAGCAGTTCTTC. Translation: CASIGLVSSYNEQFF.

In its sample, this clone was seen once. This chain connects TRBV2 to TRBJ1-6; D is unresolved. Between the trimmed V and J ends, which lost 2 bases and 2 bases, there was a span of 7 bases. The CDR3 loop spans 15 amino acids. Looked up from germline, CDR1 is SNHLY and CDR2 is FYNNEI. The CDR3 DNA reads as TGTGCCAGCAGTGAACAGGATACCTATAATTCACCCCTCCACTTT. It yields the protein CASSEQDTYNSPLHF.

The CDR3 DNA reads TGCGCCAGCAGCCAAGGGAGACAGAGCACAGATACGCAGTATTTT. Translating it yields CASSQGRQSTDTQYF. This chain uses TRBV4-1 with TRBJ2-3; a weak D match, TRBD1 (5 bases). The V gene's germline CDR1 is MGHRA and CDR2 YSYEKL. The CDR3 runs to 15 residues. Trimming shortened V by 1 base and J by 0 bases, and 8 bases separated the two germline ends.

The chain combines TRBV10-1 with TRBJ2-1; D might be TRBD2 (6 bases). There are 13 residues in the CDR3. V dropped 3 bases and J dropped 7 bases, with 10 bases sitting between them. The germline CDR1 and CDR2 sequences are WNHNN and SYGVQD (reference sequence). CDR3 nucleotide sequence: TGCGCCAGCAGTGATGGGGGGACTAATGAGCAGTTCTTC. It specifies CASSDGGTNEQFF.

Regarding this clone: The sample contains more than one DNA sequence encoding this CDR3. The chain employs TRBV6-5 and TRBJ1-2; D not certain. V was clipped by 0 bases and J by 6 bases, with 5 bases between them. Germline V CDR1 and CDR2: MNHEY, SVGAGI. The CDR3 spans 12 residues. This chain's CDR3 is CASSYSGHGYTF. DNA for the CDR3: TGTGCCAGCAGTTACTCGGGCCATGGCTACACCTTC.

The chain carries TRBV5-1 and TRBJ1-2; D not resolved. Germline V gene lookup returns CDR1 SGHRS and CDR2 YFSETQ. CDR3 length: 17 amino acids. V lost 0 bases to trimming and J lost 2 bases, with 17 bases between them. CDR3 DNA sequence: TGCGCCAGCAGCTTGGGATACCAGTCCCTCAACAACTATGGCTACACCTTC. This translates into CASSLGYQSLNNYGYTF. The whole variable domain, filled in from reference TRBV5-1 and TRBJ1-2, reads KAGVTQTPRYLIKTRGQQVTLSCSPISGHRSVSWYQQTPGQGLQFLFEYFSETQRNKGNFPGRFSGRQFSNSRSEMNVSTLELGDSALYLCASSLGYQSLNNYGYTFGSGTRLTVV.

The V call is TRBV9, the J call TRBJ2-5; either TRBD1 or TRBD2 may supply D (6 bases each). The CDR3 spans 16 residues. V lost 3 bases, J lost 5 bases, and 20 bases lay in between. CDR1 and CDR2 from the germline V gene are SGDLS and YYNGEE. The CDR3 loop is CASSEPLGGAGETQYF. CDR3 coding DNA: TGTGCCAGCAGCGAGCCCTTGGGGGGCGCAGGGGAGACCCAGTACTTC.

The V and J genes are TRBV7-8 and TRBJ2-2; 12 bases agree with TRBD2. Trimming took 5 bases from V and 5 from J; bases not matched to a gene: 9. This CDR3 contains 17 residues. Germline V gene data show CDR1 as SGHVS and CDR2 as FQNEAQ. CDR3 amino acids: CASSPSSGRARTGELFF. CDR3 coding DNA: TGTGCCAGCAGCCCTTCTAGCGGGAGGGCTCGGACCGGGGAGCTGTTTTTT.

The chain couples TRBV11-2 to TRBJ2-7; 9 bases are shared with TRBD2. The V gene's germline CDR1 is SGHAT and CDR2 FQNNGV. Losses at the gene ends were 6 bases for V and 4 bases for J; bases not matched to a gene: 4. CDR3 length: 13 amino acids. In nucleotides, the CDR3 is TGTGCCAGCAGAAGACTAGCGGTATACGAGCAGTACTTC. Protein sequence: CASRRLAVYEQYF.

The J gene is TRBJ2-7, the V gene TRBV7-9; D possibly corresponds to TRBD2 (5 bases). The CDR3 has 13 amino acids. The V end lost 5 bases, the J end lost 3 bases, and 11 bases lay between the germline ends. Germline V CDR1 and CDR2: SEHNR, FQNEAQ (reference sequence). This CDR3 is CASSRRGGYEQYF. CDR3 DNA: TGTGCCAGCAGCCGCAGAGGAGGCTACGAGCAGTACTTC.

The V call is TRBV28, the J call TRBJ2-1; 8 bases align to TRBD2. CDR3 length: 16 amino acids. The germline CDR1 and CDR2 sequences are MDHEN and SYDVKM. The J segment lost 6 bases and the V segment lost 3 bases, leaving 10 bases of the junction unmatched. This chain's CDR3 is CASSFFSGVMFNEQFF. CDR3 nucleotide sequence: TGTGCCAGCAGTTTCTTTAGCGGGGTAATGTTCAATGAGCAGTTCTTC.

The rearrangement links TRBV2 to TRBJ1-1, with unresolved D. The germline CDR1 and CDR2 sequences are SNHLY and FYNNEI. V lost 2 bases, J lost 3 bases, and 16 bases lay in between. This CDR3 is built from 16 residues. The CDR3 sequence is CASSESTGRKYTEAFF. The CDR3 nucleotides read TGTGCCAGCAGTGAATCGACCGGTCGAAAGTACACTGAAGCTTTCTTT.

The gene calls are TRBV7-9 and TRBJ2-5; D possibly matches TRBD1 or TRBD2 (6 bases each). In germline, CDR1 is SEHNR, CDR2 FQNEAQ (reference sequence). Trimming shortened V by 5 bases and J by 3 bases, and 19 bases separated the two germline ends. The CDR3 has 16 amino acids. CDR3 sequence: CASSPTGPGAEETQYF. In DNA, the CDR3 is TGTGCCAGCAGCCCAACCGGGCCGGGGGCGGAAGAGACCCAGTACTTC.

This clone has just a few counts. The chain is built from TRBV5-1 and TRBJ1-3; 9 nucleotides line up with TRBD1. CDR1 is SGHRS, CDR2 YFSETQ, per germline. V lost 0 bases, J lost 3 bases, and 10 bases stayed unmatched. The CDR3 has 18 residues. The CDR3 DNA follows: TGCGCCAGCAGCTTGGCCGGGACAGGGACAGTTAATGGAAACACCATATATTTT. This codes for CASSLAGTGTVNGNTIYF.

The genes are TRBV18 and TRBJ1-1; D uncertain. Trimming removed 2 bases at V and 2 bases at J, with 18 bases between. The CDR3 has 17 amino acids. Germline assignment: CDR1 KGHSH and CDR2 LQKENI. CDR3 in amino acids: CASSPGEVGKVNTEAFF. In nucleotides, the CDR3 is TGTGCCAGCTCACCAGGAGAGGTCGGGAAAGTAAACACTGAAGCTTTCTTT.

The sample holds a few counts of this clone. V and J are TRBV5-6 and TRBJ2-5, with D tentatively TRBD1 (6 bases). V gave up 0 bases and J gave up 5 bases, with 11 bases separating them. CDR1 and CDR2 (germline): SGHDT, YYEEEE. The CDR3 extends over 14 amino acids. The CDR3 nucleotides read TGTGCCAGCAGCTTGGACAGGGTACAGGAGACCCAGTACTTC. Translating it yields CASSLDRVQETQYF. Based on the CDR3 plus reference TRBV5-6 and TRBJ2-5, the full variable domain is DAGVTQSPTHLIKTRGQQVTLRCSPKSGHDTVSWYQQALGQGPQFIFQYYEEEERQRGNFPDRFSGHQFPNYSSELNVNALLLGDSALYLCASSLDRVQETQYFGPGTRLLVL.

Regarding this clone: In the same sample, other DNA sequences code for this CDR3. This sequence joins TRBV6-5 and TRBJ2-2; D uncertain. Germline V lookup: CDR1 MNHEY, CDR2 SVGAGI. The CDR3 loop spans 12 amino acids. Trimming removed 6 bases from V and 1 base from J, with 3 bases in between. CDR3 bases: TGTGCCAGCAGGCGGAACACCGGGGAGCTGTTTTTT. Protein product: CASRRNTGELFF.